Listed below are T cell receptor beta chains from one sample, sequenced in a study of identifying expanded T cells in peripheral blood. The data were produced by immunoSEQ multiplex PCR, yet TCRdb's version contains in-frame clones alone and is incomplete. Of nearly 60,000 clones listed, around 90% are singletons. The specimen sequenced was blood. The receptors originated from a person between 18 and 75 years old in good health. The CDR3 runs from the conserved cysteine through the conserved F or W. D genes are given only for firm matches. A clone size is listed for some rows: how often the clone was seen (once, few, many), or a class if it is expanded.

CDR3 length	V gene	J gene	D gene	clone size	CDR3 protein	CDR3 DNA
15	TRBV4-3	TRBJ2-1	NA	NA	CASSQVNRLNNEQFF	TGCGCCAGCAGCCAAGTAAACAGGTTGAACAATGAGCAGTTCTTC
15	TRBV5-1	TRBJ1-5	NA	few	CASSLAGAMGQPQHF	TGCGCCAGCAGCTTGGCCGGGGCGATGGGGCAGCCCCAGCATTTT
14	TRBV29-1	TRBJ2-5	TRBD1	NA	CSVTQGGAWETQYF	TGCAGCGTTACACAGGGGGGAGCCTGGGAGACCCAGTACTTC
14	TRBV27	TRBJ1-2	NA	NA	CASRPHRVSYGYTF	TGTGCCAGCAGACCTCACAGGGTTAGCTATGGCTACACCTTC
15	TRBV5-4	TRBJ2-7	NA	NA	CASSVDGLPGGEQYF	TGTGCCAGCAGCGTGGACGGACTACCAGGGGGCGAGCAGTACTTC
14	TRBV9	TRBJ1-1	NA	NA	CASSPAGLGTEAFF	TGTGCCAGCAGCCCCGCCGGGCTGGGCACTGAAGCTTTCTTT
13	TRBV6-1	TRBJ2-7	NA	NA	CASSEEIQDEQYF	TGTGCCAGCAGTGAAGAGATTCAAGACGAGCAGTACTTC
12	TRBV19	TRBJ2-1	NA	NA	CASSIDLGGQFF	TGTGCCAGTAGTATAGATCTGGGTGGTCAGTTCTTC
17	TRBV7-2	TRBJ2-4	NA	NA	CASSLDPPALAKNIQYF	TGTGCCAGCAGCTTAGATCCACCAGCACTAGCCAAAAACATTCAGTACTTC
11	TRBV30	TRBJ1-1	NA	NA	CAWSIRSEAFF	TGTGCCTGGAGTATACGTAGTGAAGCTTTCTTT
14	TRBV19	TRBJ1-2	TRBD1	NA	CASSTGTGLQGYTF	TGTGCCAGTAGTACCGGGACAGGGTTGCAGGGCTACACCTTC
14	TRBV10-3	TRBJ2-7	NA	NA	CATRPAKAIYEQYF	TGTGCCACCCGACCGGCGAAGGCTATCTACGAGCAGTACTTC
15	TRBV2	TRBJ1-4	NA	once	CASSPTEALGEKLFF	TGTGCCAGCAGCCCGACAGAGGCCCTTGGTGAAAAACTGTTTTTT
11	TRBV28	TRBJ2-2	NA	NA	CASSLSGELFF	TGTGCCAGCAGTTTAAGCGGGGAGCTGTTTTTT
14	TRBV30	TRBJ2-1	TRBD2	NA	CAWSVGGGHNEQFF	TGTGCCTGGAGTGTAGGCGGGGGGCACAATGAGCAGTTCTTC
12	TRBV28	TRBJ1-2	NA	few	CASSLGSYGYTF	TGTGCCAGCAGTCTGGGCTCCTATGGCTACACCTTC
13	TRBV7-2	TRBJ1-2	TRBD1	few	CASSLAQGHGYTF	TGTGCCAGCAGCTTGGCACAGGGGCATGGCTACACCTTC
16	TRBV28	TRBJ1-5	TRBD1	NA	CASSLLTGGGNQPQHF	TGTGCCAGCAGTTTATTGACAGGGGGCGGAAATCAGCCCCAGCATTTT
16	TRBV19	TRBJ2-1	TRBD2	NA	CASSNSGGIGGMEQFF	TGTGCCAGTAGTAACTCGGGGGGAATAGGCGGGATGGAGCAGTTCTTC
14	TRBV30	TRBJ2-5	NA	once	CAWSRGASAETQYF	TGTGCCTGGAGTCGGGGAGCTTCCGCTGAGACCCAGTACTTC
16	TRBV25-1	TRBJ1-2	NA	NA	CASSEWGEGGDYGYTF	TGTGCCAGCAGTGAATGGGGGGAGGGTGGAGACTATGGCTACACCTTC
12	TRBV11-1	TRBJ2-5	NA	once	CASKQGVETQYF	TGTGCCAGCAAACAAGGGGTGGAGACCCAGTACTTC
13	TRBV6-5	TRBJ1-4	TRBD1	NA	CASSDRGTEKLFF	TGTGCCAGCAGCGACAGGGGGACGGAAAAACTGTTTTTT
18	TRBV19	TRBJ2-1	TRBD2	few	CASSIGLAGGGSYNEQFF	TGTGCCAGTAGTATAGGGCTAGCGGGAGGGGGCTCCTACAATGAGCAGTTCTTC
14	TRBV18	TRBJ1-1	NA	NA	CASSPQKRGDEAFF	TGTGCCAGCTCACCACAGAAGAGGGGGGATGAAGCTTTCTTT
15	TRBV6-1	TRBJ2-1	TRBD2	NA	CASSVAGASYNEQFF	TGTGCCAGCAGCGTAGCGGGCGCCTCCTACAATGAGCAGTTCTTC
15	TRBV14	TRBJ2-5	TRBD2	NA	CASSPKPSGKETQYF	TGTGCCAGCAGCCCTAAGCCCAGCGGGAAAGAGACCCAGTACTTC
15	TRBV11-3	TRBJ2-1	TRBD1	NA	CASSLGTGPWGEQFF	TGTGCCAGCAGCCTCGGGACAGGGCCATGGGGTGAGCAGTTCTTC
14	TRBV6-1	TRBJ2-1	TRBD2	NA	CASHAGELYNEQFF	TGTGCCAGTCACGCGGGGGAGCTCTACAATGAGCAGTTCTTC
18	TRBV27	TRBJ2-5	TRBD1	NA	CASSTVQGTDREGETQYF	TGTGCCAGCAGCACCGTACAAGGGACGGACAGGGAAGGAGAGACCCAGTACTTC
15	TRBV5-1	TRBJ2-1	NA	NA	CASGMAGSSYNEQFF	TGCGCCAGCGGCATGGCCGGTAGCTCCTACAATGAGCAGTTCTTC
15	TRBV30	TRBJ2-2	TRBD1	NA	CAWTPPRGFAGELFF	TGTGCCTGGACCCCTCCCAGGGGGTTTGCCGGGGAGCTGTTTTTT
14	TRBV29-1	TRBJ2-1	NA	NA	CSVVKGSSYNEQFF	TGCAGCGTTGTAAAGGGAAGCTCCTACAATGAGCAGTTCTTC
17	TRBV29-1	TRBJ2-4	NA	NA	CSVAYVGDVWHKNIQYF	TGCAGCGTTGCGTACGTCGGGGATGTTTGGCACAAAAACATTCAGTACTTC
15	TRBV7-6	TRBJ1-1	NA	once	CASSSPSGANTEAFF	TGTGCCAGCAGCTCCCCCTCGGGCGCGAACACTGAAGCTTTCTTT
15	TRBV28	TRBJ2-7	NA	NA	CASTTFKGQFYEQYF	TGTGCCAGCACAACTTTCAAAGGACAATTCTACGAACAGTACTTC
14	TRBV18	TRBJ1-5	TRBD1	NA	CASSPGTGDQPQHF	TGTGCCAGCTCACCTGGGACAGGGGATCAGCCCCAGCATTTT
14	TRBV2	TRBJ1-1	NA	NA	CASSEVTRDTEAFF	TGTGCCAGCAGTGAAGTTACCAGGGATACTGAAGCTTTCTTT
15	TRBV10-2	TRBJ1-2	NA	NA	CASSEGQTISYGYTF	TGCGCCAGCAGCGAAGGACAGACGATTTCCTATGGCTACACCTTC
12	TRBV19	TRBJ1-5	NA	once	CASSIAQRNQHF	TGTGCCAGTAGTATAGCACAGAGAAACCAGCATTTT
13	TRBV4-3	TRBJ1-6	TRBD1	few	CASSQRTGGRLHF	TGCGCCAGCAGCCAAAGGACAGGGGGGAGGCTCCACTTT
17	TRBV10-3	TRBJ2-2	TRBD1	NA	CAISNKQGASNTGELFF	TGTGCCATCAGTAATAAACAGGGGGCCTCGAACACCGGGGAGCTGTTTTTT
15	TRBV2	TRBJ1-1	TRBD1	NA	CASSDTGGGYTEAFF	TGTGCCAGCAGTGATACAGGGGGAGGTTACACTGAAGCTTTCTTT
16	TRBV6-1	TRBJ1-6	NA	NA	CASSEALGPFGSPLHF	TGTGCCAGCAGTGAAGCTCTGGGCCCCTTTGGTTCACCCCTCCACTTT
15	TRBV4-2	TRBJ2-7	TRBD2	NA	CASSQGEGSSYEQYF	TGTGCCAGCAGCCAAGGGGAGGGTAGCTCCTACGAGCAGTACTTC
17	TRBV2	TRBJ2-7	NA	NA	CASNPLGETRTFYEQYF	TGTGCCAGCAACCCTTTGGGCGAGACACGGACCTTCTACGAGCAGTACTTC
15	TRBV18	TRBJ2-2	TRBD1	NA	CASSPQQGGTGELFF	TGTGCCAGCTCACCGCAACAGGGGGGCACCGGGGAGCTGTTTTTT
16	TRBV7-2	TRBJ2-7	NA	NA	CASSPSHPGVAYEQYF	TGTGCCAGCAGCCCGAGTCATCCGGGGGTGGCCTACGAGCAGTACTTC
17	TRBV27	TRBJ2-6	NA	NA	CASSSGLGGSGANVLTF	TGTGCCAGCAGTTCAGGGCTGGGGGGCTCTGGGGCCAACGTCCTGACTTTC
15	TRBV18	TRBJ2-5	NA	NA	CASSPWATQQETQYF	TGTGCCAGCTCACCCTGGGCGACTCAGCAAGAGACCCAGTACTTC
14	TRBV19	TRBJ2-1	NA	NA	CASSIGEFRNEQFF	TGTGCCAGTAGTATAGGGGAGTTCAGGAATGAGCAGTTCTTC
16	TRBV28	TRBJ2-7	NA	NA	CASSPPPSLAIYEQYF	TGTGCCAGCAGTCCCCCCCCATCTTTAGCGATCTACGAGCAGTACTTC
14	TRBV2	TRBJ2-3	NA	NA	CASRPRRGTDTQYF	TGTGCCAGCCGCCCACGTCGGGGAACAGATACGCAGTATTTT
11	TRBV28	TRBJ2-1	NA	once	CASSSSDSQFF	TGTGCCAGCAGCTCGTCGGACAGCCAGTTCTTC
14	TRBV10-3	TRBJ1-2	NA	NA	CAITSTGPGDGYTF	TGTGCCATCACTTCGACAGGTCCGGGGGATGGCTACACCTTC
14	TRBV5-5	TRBJ1-2	NA	NA	CASSLGYSQFGYTF	TGTGCCAGCAGCTTGGGGTACAGCCAATTCGGCTACACCTTC
15	TRBV5-4	TRBJ2-1	TRBD1	NA	CASSLRGPGDNEQFF	TGTGCCAGCAGCTTGAGGGGGCCGGGCGACAATGAGCAGTTCTTC
13	TRBV28	TRBJ2-7	NA	NA	CASNSLPSYEQYF	TGTGCCAGCAACAGCTTACCCTCCTACGAGCAGTACTTC
22	TRBV12-5	TRBJ2-3	TRBD2	NA	CASGLTHSGGILSSRRADTQYF	TGTGCTAGTGGTTTAACACATTCGGGGGGAATTCTTAGCTCCCGAAGAGCAGATACGCAGTATTTT
14	TRBV2	TRBJ2-7	TRBD2	NA	CASGAGGISYEQYF	TGTGCCAGTGGGGCGGGAGGGATCTCCTACGAGCAGTACTTC